This TCR beta chain stems from a study of blood T cell repertoires in COVID-19. Per the study methods: Scientists estimated how many nucleated cells there were by amplifying reference gene primers. Produced via immunoSEQ multiplex PCR; TCRdb's table is partial and in-frame only. Clone size and the V and J calls come from that table; the DNA yielded D and trimming. The sample has about 230,000 clones; 65% to 90% are singletons. Participant reports of clinical history set cohort assignment. The germline V gene encodes CDR1 SGHNT and CDR2 YYREEE (reference sequence). With 4 bases clipped from V and 7 bases from J, the junction kept 18 bases outside the gene matches. This CDR3 has 19 residues. This clone was seen a single time.

Sequencing was performed on PBMCs or T cells enriched from blood (not recorded which). The chain combines TRBV5-4 with TRBJ2-7, with 15 bases fitting TRBD2. This sequence was found in a man aged 18-30 years who had recovered from COVID-19. This CDR3 reads CASSPQAPGLAGGGKEQYF. The CDR3 DNA is TGTGCCAGCAGCCCCCAAGCACCGGGACTAGCGGGAGGTGGGAAAGAGCAGTACTTC.